This T cell receptor beta chain stems from a study of cytomegalovirus exposure and HLA in healthy donors. The overall study: Of several hundred genotyped donors, roughly 80% clustered with self-reported Caucasian donors.

V was pared by 5 bases and J by 3 bases, with 13 bases between. CDR3 length equals 14 residues. Germline lookup yields CDR1 MDHEN and CDR2 SYDVKM. The sample holds a few counts of this clone. The antigen remains unidentified. The PCR made use of 60 Vbeta and 13 Jbeta primers. The table came from immunoSEQ multiplex PCR; TCRdb's copy has only in-frame clones and leaves some out. The sample has 120,000 to 150,000 clones; roughly 77% are singletons. Study results and limitations: There were approximately 150 TCR beta chains listed as cytomegalovirus-associated. Further analysis was carried out later, and it showed several of the most significant clusters appearing linked to common viral pathogens. In a later analysis, V- and J-gene trimming of beta chains associated with a DCLRE1C missense variant, replicated independently.

The TCR originated in a woman aged 25 to 39 in good health and CMV-seronegative. Sequencing was done on a sample of PBMCs. The chain carries TRBV28 and TRBJ2-5, with D perhaps TRBD1 (6 bases). CDR3 sequence reads: CASSERDTKETQYF. CDR3 nucleotide sequence: TGTGCCAGCAGTGAGAGGGACACTAAAGAGACCCAGTACTTC.